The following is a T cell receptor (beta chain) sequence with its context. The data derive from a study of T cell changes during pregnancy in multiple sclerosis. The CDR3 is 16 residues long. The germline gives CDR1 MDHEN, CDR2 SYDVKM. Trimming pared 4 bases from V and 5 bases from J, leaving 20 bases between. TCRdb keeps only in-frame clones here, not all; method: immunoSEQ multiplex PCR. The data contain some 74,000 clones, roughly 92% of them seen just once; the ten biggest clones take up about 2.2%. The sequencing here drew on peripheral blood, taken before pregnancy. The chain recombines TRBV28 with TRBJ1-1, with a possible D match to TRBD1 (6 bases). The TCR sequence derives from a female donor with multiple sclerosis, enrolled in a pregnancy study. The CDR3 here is CASSSRTEWRRTEAFF. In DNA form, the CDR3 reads TGTGCCAGCAGTTCAAGGACAGAATGGAGGAGGACTGAAGCTTTCTTT.